These 9 T cell receptor beta chains share one sample of origin, sequenced in a study of prognosis after radiotherapy for stage I lung cancer. Amplification of the TCR beta CDR3 (from genomic DNA) was done by two-round multiplex PCR. Primers specific to each TRBV and TRBJ gene were used in first-round PCR. TCRdb used MiXCR to reprocess the multiplex PCR reads, holding one entry per CDR3 protein. The repertoire has 27,000 or so distinct CDR3 sequences, 35% to 50% of them found once; the top ten carry 25% to 35%. The specimen comprised PBMCs, sampled before or after stereotactic body radiation therapy (not recorded which). Receptor source: a donor aged 50 or older with non-small cell lung cancer.

J is TRBJ2-7 and V is TRBV19; 9 bases align to TRBD1. Per the germline V gene, CDR1 is LNHDA and CDR2 is SQIVND (reference sequence). The V and J ends lost 5 bases and 6 bases, in that order; junction bases with no gene match: 8. The CDR3 is 14 amino acids. In nucleotides, the CDR3 is TGTGCCAGTAGTCCCGCGGGACAGGGCGGCGAGCAGTACTTC. Residues: CASSPAGQGGEQYF.

This clonotype showed up many times. The chain links TRBV6-5 to TRBJ1-2; 7 bases line up with TRBD1. Unmatched junction bases numbered 5, after V lost 0 bases and J lost 7 bases. CDR1 and CDR2 (germline): MNHEY, SVGAGI. The CDR3 has 14 residues. The DNA for the CDR3 is TGTGCCAGCAGTTACTCCACAGGGGCTGGTGGCTACACCTTC. It codes for CASSYSTGAGGYTF.

This clonotype was picked up a small number of times. The V gene is TRBV7-9, the J gene TRBJ2-5, with D maybe TRBD1 (5 bases). V shed 1 base and J shed 5 bases, with 17 bases lying between them. The CDR3 totals 16 residues. The germline CDR1 and CDR2 sequences are SEHNR and FQNEAQ (reference sequence). The CDR3 loop reads CASSLVRQGGVETQYF. CDR3 DNA sequence: TGTGCCAGCAGCTTAGTTCGTCAGGGTGGGGTGGAGACCCAGTACTTC.

The table lists this clonotype with a count of one. This may come from a read error, since a much larger clone is one base off. The V and J genes are TRBV28 and TRBJ1-1, with TRBD1 matching 7 bases. The CDR3 extends over 15 amino acids. Germline CDR1 reads MDHEN; CDR2 reads SYDVKM. The CDR3 spells CASSLWRGGGTEALF. The CDR3 coding sequence is TGTGCCAGCAGTTTATGGCGAGGAGGGGGCACTGAAGCTCTCTTT.

By sample share, this clonotype is medium-sized (0.01 to 0.1%). The chain links TRBV7-3 to TRBJ2-1; 10 nucleotides match TRBD1. This CDR3 spans 15 amino acids. Per germline, CDR1 SGHTA and CDR2 FQGTGA. The V and J ends lost 2 bases and 3 bases, in that order; junction bases with no gene match: 1. The CDR3 region is CASSLGDRGYNEQFF. Here the CDR3 DNA reads TGTGCCAGCAGCTTAGGGGACAGGGGCTACAATGAGCAGTTCTTC.

This clonotype is labeled medium-sized. The V call is TRBV6-1, the J call TRBJ2-7; possibly TRBD2 for D (6 bases). Trimming pared 6 bases from V and 7 bases from J, leaving 19 bases between. Germline lookup yields CDR1 MNHNS and CDR2 SASEGT. This CDR3 is 14 amino acids long. CDR3 sequence reads: CASSLVGVGGEQYF. CDR3 nucleotide sequence: TGTGCCAGCAGCTTGGTGGGGGTTGGGGGGGAGCAGTACTTC.

In its sample, this clonotype was seen many times. The chain recombines TRBV11-1 with TRBJ2-6; D is unclear. Per the germline V gene, CDR1 is SGHAT and CDR2 is FQDESV (reference sequence). V was shortened by 8 bases and J by 1 base, with 9 bases between the two germline ends. The CDR3 consists of 14 residues. The CDR3 here is CASDLGSGANVLTF. The CDR3 DNA follows: TGTGCCAGCGACTTGGGGTCTGGGGCCAACGTCCTGACTTTC.

This clonotype was counted at least ten times. The CDR3 nucleotides are TGTGCCACCAGTGATGGGGGATTGGGGGCCAAAAACATTCAGTACTTC. The encoded protein is CATSDGGLGAKNIQYF. The chain couples TRBV24-1 to TRBJ2-4; the D gene could be TRBD1 or TRBD2 (5 bases each). The CDR3 is 16 residues long. Trimming stripped 3 bases from V and 1 base from J, with 12 bases between. Germline CDR1 is KGHDR and CDR2 is SFDVKD.

In its sample, this clonotype was seen many times. The V gene is TRBV20-1, the J gene TRBJ2-3; 9 nucleotides agree with TRBD2. The CDR3 consists of 16 residues. The V and J ends lost 0 bases and 1 base, in that order; junction bases with no gene match: 5. Germline V gene sequence: CDR1 DFQATT, CDR2 SNEGSKA (reference sequence). This chain's CDR3 is CSARDPVAGGTDTQYF. DNA for the CDR3: TGCAGTGCTAGAGATCCGGTAGCGGGAGGCACAGATACGCAGTATTTT.